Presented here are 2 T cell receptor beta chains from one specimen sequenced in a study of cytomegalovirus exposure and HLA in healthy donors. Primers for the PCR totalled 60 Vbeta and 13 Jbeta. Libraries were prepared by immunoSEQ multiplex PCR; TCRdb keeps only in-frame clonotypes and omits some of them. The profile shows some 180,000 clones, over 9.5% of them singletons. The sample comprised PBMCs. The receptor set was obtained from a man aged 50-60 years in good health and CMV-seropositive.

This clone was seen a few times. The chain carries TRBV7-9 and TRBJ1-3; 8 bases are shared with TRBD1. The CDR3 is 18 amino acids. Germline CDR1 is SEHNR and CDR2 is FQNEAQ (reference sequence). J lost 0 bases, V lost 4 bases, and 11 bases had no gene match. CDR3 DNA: TGTGCCAGCAGCTCCCCCAGACAGGGGTCCTTCTCTGGAAACACCATATATTTT. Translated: CASSSPRQGSFSGNTIYF.

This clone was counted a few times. CDR3 sequence reads: CASSFGTGRTGELFF. CDR3 bases: TGTGCCAGCAGTTTCGGGACAGGGAGGACCGGGGAGCTGTTTTTT. The chain employs TRBV27 and TRBJ2-2; TRBD1 aligns across 9 bases. The CDR3 contains 15 residues. Germline loops: CDR1 MNHEY, CDR2 SMNVEV (reference sequence). With V trimmed by 3 bases and J by 5 bases, 4 bases remained unmatched.